The T cell receptor beta chain under discussion was sequenced for a study of T cell repertoires in cytomegalovirus infection. Study in general: Indicated by public TCR beta signatures were CMV infection and matching HLA type.

TCRdb reprocessed the reads via MiXCR and lists one record per CDR3 protein. The sample holds tens of thousands of distinct CDR3 sequences, 20% to 25% seen once. Germline CDR1 MGHRA, CDR2 YSYEKL. The CDR3 runs 18 residues. V shed 1 base and J shed 3 bases, with 18 bases lying between them. This clonotype was counted a few times. The antigen remains undetermined. The source is a human donor in good health (CMV status not recorded). Some clones in this sample may be carry-over from other donors' samples. The genes are TRBV4-1 and TRBJ2-2; D gene uncertain. Sequencing used PBMCs, sequenced either directly or after in vitro stimulation (not recorded which). The CDR3 loop reads CASSQGHSRPVDTGELFF. CDR3 in DNA: TGCGCCAGCAGCCAAGGTCACAGTCGACCTGTGGACACCGGGGAGCTGTTTTTT.